This T cell receptor beta chain derives from a study of blood T cell repertoires in COVID-19. For the study at large: Sites across the United States, Italy and Spain contributed samples from acute and convalescent COVID-19. Sample material is recorded as cDNA or gDNA derived from T cells, B-cell-depleted T cells, or PBMCs.

As originally analysed: Researchers report that nucleated cell counts were estimated from reference gene primer amplification. The repertoire was sequenced with immunoSEQ multiplex PCR; TCRdb's copy has only in-frame clones and lacks some. That table is the source of V, J and clone size, and D and trimming were worked out from the DNA. The sample lists roughly 280,000 clones; around four fifths were seen once. The TCR sequence derives from a man in his sixties with acute or convalescent COVID-19. The sequencing input was peripheral blood.

CDR3 amino acids: CASNTESNTEAFF. The CDR3 nucleotides are TGCGCCAGCAATACAGAATCGAACACTGAAGCTTTCTTT. The chain employs TRBV10-2 and TRBJ1-1; no clear D. Germline values: CDR1 WSHSY, CDR2 SAAADI. This CDR3 has 13 amino acids. V was trimmed by 7 bases and J by 1 base, leaving 10 bases between them.